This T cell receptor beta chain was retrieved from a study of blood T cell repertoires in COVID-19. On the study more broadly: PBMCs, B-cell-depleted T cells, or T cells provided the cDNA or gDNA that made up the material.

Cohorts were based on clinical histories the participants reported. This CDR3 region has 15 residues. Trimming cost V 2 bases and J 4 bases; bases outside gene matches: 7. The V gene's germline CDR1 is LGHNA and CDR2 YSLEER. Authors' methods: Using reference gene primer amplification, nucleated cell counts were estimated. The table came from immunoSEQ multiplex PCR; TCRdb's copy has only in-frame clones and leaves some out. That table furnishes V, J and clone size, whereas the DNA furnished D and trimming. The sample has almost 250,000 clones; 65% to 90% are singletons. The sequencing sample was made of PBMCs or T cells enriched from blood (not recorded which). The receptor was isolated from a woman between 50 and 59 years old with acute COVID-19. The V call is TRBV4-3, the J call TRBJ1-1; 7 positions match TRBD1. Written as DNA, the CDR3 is TGCGCCAGCAGCCAACAGGGGGTCTCAGGCACTGAAGCTTTCTTT. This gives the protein CASSQQGVSGTEAFF.